Below, 23 T cell receptor beta chains from the same sample are listed, as sequenced in a study of shared clonotypes between healthy human individuals. The assay was immunoSEQ multiplex PCR, and TCRdb's table has in-frame clones only and misses some. The top ten clones hold 0.39% of a sample with approximately 2.1 million clones, over 85% of them seen once. The sequenced sample consisted of naive CD4+ T cells from PBMCs. Subset meaning: CD45RA+ positively selected. These receptors originate from a man younger than 35 in good health. Some clones in this sample may be carry-over from other donors' samples.

The chain has TRBV19 and TRBJ2-2; D ambiguous. The V end lost 2 bases, the J end lost 3 bases, and 13 bases lay between the germline ends. The length of the CDR3 is 16 residues. Germline V gives CDR1 LNHDA, CDR2 SQIVND (reference sequence). In nucleotides, the CDR3 is TGTGCCAGTAGTATACGGAGAGAAAGATACACCGGGGAGCTGTTTTTT. It yields the protein CASSIRRERYTGELFF. The full variable domain, in which reference TRBV19 and TRBJ2-2 provide the parts outside the CDR3, is DGGITQSPKYLFRKEGQNVTLSCEQNLNHDAMYWYRQDPGQGLRLIYYSQIVNDFQKGDIAEGYSVSREKKESFPLTVTSAQKNPTAFYLCASSIRRERYTGELFFGEGSRLTVL.

The gene calls are TRBV19 and TRBJ1-5; TRBD1 matches 8 bases. This CDR3 region has 16 residues. Germline trimming cut 2 bases from V and 4 bases from J; bases unmatched to any gene: 7. Germline V gives CDR1 LNHDA, CDR2 SQIVND (reference sequence). The CDR3 loop is CASSILTGEGNQPQHF. The CDR3 DNA reads TGTGCCAGTAGTATATTGACAGGGGAAGGTAATCAGCCCCAGCATTTT.

The chain uses TRBV15 and TRBJ1-2, with D possibly being TRBD1 (5 bases). With 1 base removed from V and 2 bases from J, the gap between germline ends came to 17 bases. The germline CDR1 and CDR2 sequences are LNHNV and YYDKDF (reference sequence). The CDR3 length is 17 residues. The DNA of the CDR3 is TGTGCCACCAGCAGAGGCAAGTCCCAGGGAGGAAACTATGGCTACACCTTC. Amino acids: CATSRGKSQGGNYGYTF.

The gene calls are TRBV18 and TRBJ2-7; D is unclear. V was trimmed by 5 bases and J by 2 bases, leaving 10 bases between them. Germline V gene lookup returns CDR1 KGHSH and CDR2 LQKENI. CDR3 length equals 13 residues. CDR3 DNA: TGTGCCAGCTCAATCGAGGCAACCTACGAGCAGTACTTC. This encodes CASSIEATYEQYF. Complete variable domain (other parts from reference TRBV18 and TRBJ2-7): NAGVMQNPRHLVRRRGQEARLRCSPMKGHSHVYWYRQLPEEGLKFMVYLQKENIIDESGMPKERFSAEFPKEGPSILRIQQVVRGDSAAYFCASSIEATYEQYFGPGTRLTVT.

On this clone: Other nucleotide sequences in the sample specify the same CDR3. The chain uses TRBV6-5 and TRBJ2-7; D possibly corresponds to TRBD1 (6 bases). From germline, CDR1 is MNHEY and CDR2 SVGAGI. The CDR3 spans 14 residues. The V and J ends lost 5 bases and 0 bases respectively, with 11 bases between them. CDR3 residues: CASSRNRDSYEQYF. The DNA for the CDR3 is TGTGCCAGCAGTCGTAACAGGGACTCCTACGAGCAGTACTTC.

Written as DNA, the CDR3 is TGTGCCATCAGGGCGGGACCTTACGAGCAGTACTTC. Amino acids: CAIRAGPYEQYF. V usage is TRBV10-3 and J usage is TRBJ2-7; tentative D call: TRBD2 (6 bases). The CDR3 consists of 12 residues. V lost 6 bases, J lost 4 bases, and 10 bases lay in between. CDR1 is ENHRY and CDR2 is SYGVKD in the germline V gene.

The chain has TRBV5-6 and TRBJ1-4; no clear D gene. V was trimmed by 0 bases and J by 5 bases, leaving 11 bases between them. The germline V gene encodes CDR1 SGHDT and CDR2 YYEEEE. The CDR3 runs 15 residues. CDR3 protein: CASSLEGQPNEKLFF. In DNA, the CDR3 is TGTGCCAGCAGCTTGGAAGGGCAGCCAAATGAAAAACTGTTTTTT.

The chain has TRBV15 and TRBJ2-2; D is uncertain. Trimming cost V 5 bases and J 7 bases, with 8 bases left between them. Germline values: CDR1 LNHNV, CDR2 YYDKDF (reference sequence). The CDR3 spans 12 residues. CDR3 region: CATSRRVGELFF. CDR3 nucleotides: TGTGCCACCAGCCGCCGGGTCGGGGAGCTGTTTTTT.

The gene calls are TRBV7-3 and TRBJ2-1, with TRBD2 identical over 13 bases. Trimming removed 6 bases from V and 5 bases from J; junction bases left unmatched: 4. Germline V lookup: CDR1 SGHTA, CDR2 FQGTGA. The CDR3 totals 15 residues. The CDR3: CASSLLAGGHNEQFF. The DNA of the CDR3 is TGTGCCAGCAGTTTACTAGCGGGAGGGCACAATGAGCAGTTCTTC.

In regard to this clone: The sample contains more than one DNA sequence encoding this CDR3. The chain recombines TRBV9 with TRBJ2-1; either TRBD1 or TRBD2 may supply D (5 bases each). There are 15 residues in the CDR3. Trimming took off 2 bases at V and 0 bases at J, with 9 bases between the two ends. Germline CDR1 is SGDLS and CDR2 is YYNGEE. The CDR3, as DNA: TGTGCCAGCAGCGTGGGACCCAGCTCCTACAATGAGCAGTTCTTC. Residues: CASSVGPSSYNEQFF.

The rearrangement uses TRBV7-8 and TRBJ2-2, with unresolved D. Per germline, CDR1 SGHVS and CDR2 FQNEAQ. Trimming removed 2 bases at V and 5 bases at J, with 15 bases between. CDR3 size: 16 residues. DNA for the CDR3: TGTGCCAGCAGCTTACTAAATAAGAGAGTGACCGGGGAGCTGTTTTTT. Its protein is CASSLLNKRVTGELFF.

The CDR3 here is CASRQSGLQGTQYF. DNA of the CDR3: TGTGCCAGCCGCCAGTCCGGCTTACAGGGGACCCAGTACTTC. V gene TRBV28 combines with J gene TRBJ2-5; TRBD1 might be the D (6 bases). The CDR3 spans 14 residues. V dropped 8 bases and J dropped 7 bases, with 20 bases sitting between them. In germline, CDR1 is MDHEN, CDR2 SYDVKM.

Details on this clone: Other nucleotide sequences from this sample produce the same CDR3. J is TRBJ1-2 and V is TRBV28, with TRBD1 as a possible D gene (6 bases). The V and J ends lost 6 bases and 1 base respectively, with 9 bases between them. The CDR3 is 13 amino acids. Germline lookup yields CDR1 MDHEN and CDR2 SYDVKM. CDR3 sequence (DNA): TGTGCCAGCAGGGACAGCCGTAACTATGGCTACACCTTC. This translates into CASRDSRNYGYTF.

This clone was counted a few times. V is TRBV4-1 and J is TRBJ1-2; no clear D. Germline-derived CDR1 and CDR2 are MGHRA and YSYEKL. V lost 5 bases and J lost 4, with 14 bases in between. This CDR3 is built from 14 residues. CDR3 DNA sequence: TGCGCCAGCAGCTCCGAGTGGGTCGGCTATGGCTACACCTTC. Encoded protein: CASSSEWVGYGYTF.

The rearrangement uses TRBV4-2 and TRBJ2-5; D is undetermined. Trimming removed 1 base at V and 1 base at J, with 7 bases between. The germline CDR1 and CDR2 sequences are LGHNA and YNFKEQ. CDR3 size: 14 residues. In nucleotides, the CDR3 is TGTGCCAGCAGCCAAGCGGGCCGCCAAGAGACCCAGTACTTC. This translates into CASSQAGRQETQYF.

This sequence joins TRBV30 and TRBJ2-5; D could derive from TRBD1 or TRBD2 (5 bases each). The V and J ends lost 3 bases and 0 bases respectively, with 11 bases between them. This CDR3 comprises 14 residues. CDR1 GTSNPN and CDR2 SVGIG come from the germline V gene (reference sequence). The CDR3 loop is CAWRDLGHQETQYF. CDR3 in DNA: TGTGCCTGGAGGGACCTGGGACACCAAGAGACCCAGTACTTC.

CDR3 nucleotides: TGTGCCAGCAGGCTACGTAACTCTGGAAACACCATATATTTT. Translating it yields CASRLRNSGNTIYF. The genes are TRBV6-6 and TRBJ1-3; D remains ambiguous. CDR1 is MNHNY and CDR2 is SVGAGI in the germline V gene (reference sequence). The CDR3 totals 14 residues. V lost 6 bases to trimming and J lost 0 bases, with 9 bases between them.

There are a few counts of this clone. The V and J genes are TRBV29-1 and TRBJ1-1; D ambiguous. The CDR3 loop spans 12 amino acids. The V end lost 7 bases, the J end lost 5 bases, and 14 bases lay between the germline ends. From germline, CDR1 is SQVTM and CDR2 ANQGSEA. The CDR3 DNA sequence: TGCAGCGCCGACTTAGCGGCTACTGAAGCTTTCTTT. It is translated as CSADLAATEAFF.

The rearrangement links TRBV2 to TRBJ2-1; 10 bases line up with TRBD1. This CDR3 has 15 amino acids. V shed 8 bases, J shed 6 bases, and the junction held 10 bases outside the gene matches. The V gene's germline CDR1 is SNHLY and CDR2 FYNNEI. The CDR3 region is CASAGTGASGNEQFF. Written as DNA, the CDR3 is TGTGCCAGCGCCGGGACAGGGGCCTCTGGCAATGAGCAGTTCTTC. The full variable domain, completed using reference TRBV2 and TRBJ2-1, is EPEVTQTPSHQVTQMGQEVILRCVPISNHLYFYWYRQILGQKVEFLVSFYNNEISEKSEIFDDQFSVERPDGSNFTLKIRSTKLEDSAMYFCASAGTGASGNEQFFGPGTRLTVL.

The chain couples TRBV6-1 to TRBJ1-5; D not resolved. The germline V and J ends were trimmed by 6 bases and 8 bases, with 11 bases remaining between them. The CDR3 spans 12 residues. CDR1 and CDR2 from the germline V gene are MNHNS and SASEGT. The CDR3 is CASRNKAEPQHF. DNA for the CDR3: TGTGCCAGCAGAAATAAGGCCGAGCCCCAGCATTTT.

This sequence joins TRBV28 and TRBJ2-7; 7 nucleotides align to TRBD2. The CDR3 contains 15 residues. Germline assignment: CDR1 MDHEN and CDR2 SYDVKM. Trimming cost V 7 bases and J 2 bases; bases outside gene matches: 11. CDR3 in amino acids: CASTGGGAYAYEQYF. The CDR3 DNA reads as TGTGCCAGCACCGGGGGAGGGGCCTATGCCTACGAGCAGTACTTC.

This chain links TRBV7-9 with TRBJ2-7; 8 bases line up with TRBD2. Germline V gives CDR1 SEHNR, CDR2 FQNEAQ (reference sequence). V trimming: 3 bases; J trimming: 6 bases; junction bases outside the gene matches: 10. The CDR3 length is 15 residues. The CDR3 nucleotides read TGTGCCAGCAGCTTCGGATCGGGAGGGCCAGCCGAGCAGTACTTC. Its protein is CASSFGSGGPAEQYF.

J is TRBJ1-1 and V is TRBV7-3; no definite D call. The germline gives CDR1 SGHTA, CDR2 FQGTGA. The V gene lost 2 bases and the J gene lost 0 bases, with 4 bases spanning the gap. This CDR3 has 13 amino acids. The CDR3: CASSLDMNTEAFF. The CDR3, as DNA: TGTGCCAGCAGCTTAGACATGAACACTGAAGCTTTCTTT. Filled out from reference TRBV7-3 and TRBJ1-1, the complete variable domain reads GAGVSQTPSNKVTEKGKYVELRCDPISGHTALYWYRQSLGQGPEFLIYFQGTGAADDSGLPNDRFFAVRPEGSVSTLKIQRTERGDSAVYLCASSLDMNTEAFFGQGTRLTVV.